The sequence of this T cell receptor beta chain was determined in a study of T cell responses to AZD1222 COVID-19 vaccine (dated by TCRdb to 2020 to 2022). Regarding the complete study: AZD1222 recipients given second doses at about 4 weeks or at about 12 weeks were pooled, since spike-specific TCR depth and breadth were not found to differ between the two schedules. A total of over 230 trial participants underwent TCR sequencing, of whom some 210 received two doses of AZD1222 and around 25 received two doses of the MenACWY control vaccine. Trial participants were enrolled by age into subgroups of 18-55, 56-69 and 70-plus years, and about 150, 27 and 61 TCR-sequenced participants, respectively, were included in these subgroups.

The time point label for this specimen denotes: baseline before first vaccination. Samples from vaccinated people were obtained from the UK trials COV001 and COV002, which included a single-blind randomized controlled phase 2/3 trial of AZD1222 (ChAdOx1 nCoV-19) in healthy adults. For TCRbeta chain sequencing, PBMC samples from trial participants were taken at day 0 and at day 28 after the second dose. Turning to this clone: This receptor's antigen is unknown. Per-nucleotide qualities are absent, and no much larger clonotype sits a single base away.

From the germline V gene, CDR1 is LGHNA and CDR2 is YSLEER. From the cysteine up to the phenylalanine, the CDR3 has a length of 16 residues. The sequence is cut down to CDR3 DNA, 48 bases in frame from base 1. Unmatched junction bases come to 3, with V trimmed by 1 base and J by 1 base. Study-level results and caveats: After two AZD1222 doses, both the breadth and the depth of spike-specific TCRs were significantly higher than at day 0 and than in MenACWY recipients. Because no samples from the day 14 peak response were available, repertoires could be characterized only after the peak T cell response. Nearly half of unique spike-specific TCRs reportedly recognized epitopes outside regions mutated in the B.1.351 and B.1.1.7 variants. Conclusions about previously exposed vaccinees were limited because only a handful of AZD1222 recipients were SARS-CoV-2 seropositive at baseline. The vaccine-associated CD4 TCRs covered the entire spike protein, and the dominant responses fell in regions 160-218 and 743-854. Participants were mostly white British and included more females than males, and it was suggested by the authors that clonal diversity may have been underestimated. In the small 56-69-year group, the increase in depth fell short of significance, most likely because of low power.

The CDR3 regions of human TCRbeta chains were analyzed by immunosequencing. Per the source publication's procedure: Repertoire TCRs were matched against a reference library of SARS-CoV-2-specific TCRs generated with the MIRA antigen-specificity platform. Breadth was defined as the fraction of unique TCRs that were SARS-CoV-2-associated, and depth was defined as the fraction of total T cells that were SARS-CoV-2-associated. Using the MIRA data, each spike-specific TCR was assigned both to the spike region to which the TCR was reactive and to a CD4 or CD8 class. Log10-transformed breadth and depth values were compared by one-way ANOVA with Sidak's multiple comparisons tests. Not all clones reach the TCRdb copy of this immuneACCESS table, which keeps in-frame sequences only. Checked studies attribute under half of the gap to unresolved V genes and leave the rest unexplained. The V and J calls and clone size come from that table; D and trimming were worked out from the DNA. For this sample the table gives 130,000 to 150,000 clones, of which around nine tenths were detected only once. Jointly, the top ten make up roughly 6% of the sample.

This receptor was obtained from an adult in good health. The chain joins TRBV4-3 to TRBJ2-3, with 9 junctional bases fitting TRBD2. Material: peripheral blood, obtained on day 0 of AZD1222 vaccination. The sequence in DNA is TGCGCCAGCAGCCAAGCGGCGGGGGGGGGCACAGATACGCAGTATTTT. Its amino acids are CASSQAAGGGTDTQYF.